The clone carrying this T cell receptor (beta chain) appeared a few times. Its matching antigen is unknown. These data come from a study of naive and memory T cell subsets. This CDR3 spans 13 amino acids. V lost 4 bases and J lost 9, with 16 bases in between. Germline V gene data show CDR1 as MNHEY and CDR2 as SVGAGI. Notes on the study in general: Each distinct alpha or beta sequence counts as one clonotype.

The beta constant-region primer was an equimolar mix of two oligonucleotides covering TRBC1 and TRBC2. Four rounds of PCR amplified the ligated cDNA using nested alpha and beta constant-region primers plus SP2. In TCRdb, the UMI-ligation and nested PCR reads were re-called with MiXCR into one record per CDR3 protein. The repertoire includes some 31,000 distinct CDR3 sequences, about 18% of them detected once, and less than 3.5% sits in the top ten. Effector memory cells were sorted as CD45RA-CD27-, EMRA cells as CD45RA+CD27-. The specimen was effector memory CD4+ T cells from blood. Noted subset: effector memory, CD45RA- CD27-. This sequence joins TRBV6-5 and TRBJ2-7; possible D gene TRBD2, 6 bases. The origin of this receptor is a human donor in good health. The CDR3 spells CASSSPGLTLQYF. CDR3 nucleotide sequence: TGTGCCAGCAGTTCGCCGGGACTCACTTTGCAGTACTTC.